The source of this T cell receptor beta chain is a study of shared clonotypes between healthy human individuals. Turning to this clone: Its antigen remains unidentified.

Partitioning of CD4+ cells yielded a CD45RA+ naive subset and a CD45RA-negative memory subset. This CDR3 region has 17 residues. Trimming took 6 bases from V and 6 from J, leaving 24 bases between them. The germline V gene encodes CDR1 SGHTA and CDR2 FQGTGA. General study points: Apart from blood, nothing was sampled; tissue repertoires likely differ.

Assay: immunoSEQ multiplex PCR; the TCRdb copy retains only in-frame clones and omits some. The sample includes some 2.3 million clones, approximately 95% of them seen just once. The sample taken for sequencing was naive CD4+ T cells from PBMCs. Subset described: CD45RA+ positively selected. The sequence came from a man aged 18-30 years in good health. Some clones in this sample may be carry-over from other donors' samples. The V and J genes are TRBV7-3 and TRBJ2-1; D is possibly TRBD2 (5 bases). CDR3 coding DNA: TGTGCCAGCAGTCACGGGGTTGTTGTGCGGGCTGGCAATGAGCAGTTCTTC. Protein: CASSHGVVVRAGNEQFF.